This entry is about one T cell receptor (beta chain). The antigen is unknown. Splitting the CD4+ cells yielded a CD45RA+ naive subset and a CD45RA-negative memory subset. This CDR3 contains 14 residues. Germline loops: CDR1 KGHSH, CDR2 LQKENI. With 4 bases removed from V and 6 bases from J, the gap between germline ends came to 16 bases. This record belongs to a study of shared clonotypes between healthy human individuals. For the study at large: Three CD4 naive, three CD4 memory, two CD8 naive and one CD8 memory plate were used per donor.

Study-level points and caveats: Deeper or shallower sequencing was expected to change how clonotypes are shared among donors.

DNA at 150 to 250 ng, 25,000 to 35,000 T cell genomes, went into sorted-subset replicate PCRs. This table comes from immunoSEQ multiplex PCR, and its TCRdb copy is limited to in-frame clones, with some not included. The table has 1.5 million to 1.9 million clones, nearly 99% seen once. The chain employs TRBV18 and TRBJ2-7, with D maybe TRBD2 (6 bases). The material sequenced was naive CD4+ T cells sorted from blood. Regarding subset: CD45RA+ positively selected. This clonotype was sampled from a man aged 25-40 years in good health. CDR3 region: CASSQTGGTAEQYF. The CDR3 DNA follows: TGTGCCAGCTCACAGACGGGTGGGACTGCCGAGCAGTACTTC.